The table lists the clone carrying this T cell receptor (beta chain) with many counts. The data derive from a study of T-cell reconstitution after alpha-beta-depleted transplantation in children. Trimming shortened V by 8 bases and J by 3 bases, and 13 bases separated the two germline ends. The CDR3 has 13 amino acids. Germline V CDR1 and CDR2: MDHEN, SYDVKM. Researchers prepared the TCRbeta library using unique molecular identifiers, the study reports. From the PCR reads, TCRdb called clonotypes with MiXCR, one entry per CDR3 protein. The table has some 830,000 distinct CDR3 sequences, about 16% seen once.

The specimen comprised PBMCs, mostly from graft donor cells, sampled 360 days after TCRalphabeta/CD19-depleted stem cell transplant. This TCR derives from a male patient under 18 who had a stem cell transplant for acute lymphoblastic leukemia, so the T cells may come from the graft donor. This sequence joins TRBV28 and TRBJ1-1; no clear D gene. Here the CDR3 reads CASGPSLHTEAFF. CDR3 nucleotides: TGTGCCAGCGGACCATCCCTCCACACTGAAGCTTTCTTT.